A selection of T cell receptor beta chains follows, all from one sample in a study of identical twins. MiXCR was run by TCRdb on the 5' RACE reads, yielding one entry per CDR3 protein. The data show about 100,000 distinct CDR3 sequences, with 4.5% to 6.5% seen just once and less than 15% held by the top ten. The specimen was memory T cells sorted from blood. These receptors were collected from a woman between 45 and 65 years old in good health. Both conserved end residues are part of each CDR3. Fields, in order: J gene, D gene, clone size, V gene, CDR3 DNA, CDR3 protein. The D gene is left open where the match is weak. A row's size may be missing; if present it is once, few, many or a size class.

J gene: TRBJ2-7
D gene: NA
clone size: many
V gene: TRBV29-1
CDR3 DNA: TGCAGCGTTGGACAGGACTCCTACGAGCAGTACTTC
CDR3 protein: CSVGQDSYEQYF

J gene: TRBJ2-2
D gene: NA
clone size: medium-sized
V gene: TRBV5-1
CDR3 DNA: TGCGCCAGCAGCTTGGTACCCGGGGAGCTGTTTTTT
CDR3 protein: CASSLVPGELFF

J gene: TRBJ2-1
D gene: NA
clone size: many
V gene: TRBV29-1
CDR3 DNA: TGCAGCGCCGGGAAGATTGAGCAGTTCTTC
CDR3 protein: CSAGKIEQFF

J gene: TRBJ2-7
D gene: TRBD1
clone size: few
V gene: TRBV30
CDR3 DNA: TGTGCCTGGAGTGTAGCAGGGGGTTTTTGGCAAACCAACTACGAGCAGTACTTC
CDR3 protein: CAWSVAGGFWQTNYEQYF

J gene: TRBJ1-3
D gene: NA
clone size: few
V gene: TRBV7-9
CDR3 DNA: TGTGCCAGCAGCCCCGGGATAAAAATCGAAAACGGTCGAAACACCATATATTTT
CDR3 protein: CASSPGIKIENGRNTIYF

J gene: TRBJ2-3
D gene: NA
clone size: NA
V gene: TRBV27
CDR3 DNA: TGTGCCGGTCGTTCAGATACGCAGTATTTT
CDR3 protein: CAGRSDTQYF

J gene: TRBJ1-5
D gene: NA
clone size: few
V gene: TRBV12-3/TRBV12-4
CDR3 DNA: TGTGCCAGCAGTTTAAGTACCGGTAATCAGCCCCAGCATTTT
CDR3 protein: CASSLSTGNQPQHF

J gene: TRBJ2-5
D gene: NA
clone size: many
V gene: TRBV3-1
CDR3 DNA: TGTGCCAGCAGCCAAGATAGGGGGGTCCGGGAGACCCAGTACTTC
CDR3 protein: CASSQDRGVRETQYF

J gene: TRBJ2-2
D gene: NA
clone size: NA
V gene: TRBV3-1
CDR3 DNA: TGTGCCAGCAGGCGGGACGCTTACACCGGGGAGCTGTTTTTT
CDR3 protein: CASRRDAYTGELFF

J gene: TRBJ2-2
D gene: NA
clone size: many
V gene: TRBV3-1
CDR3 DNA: TGTGCCAGCAGCCAAGCACTACGGGCCGACACTATCACCGGGGAGCTGTTTTTT
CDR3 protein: CASSQALRADTITGELFF

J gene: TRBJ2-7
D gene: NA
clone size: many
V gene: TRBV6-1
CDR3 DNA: TGTGCCACTTCCCCTTCGGCCGGACACCACGCCTACGAGCAGTACTTC
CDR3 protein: CATSPSAGHHAYEQYF

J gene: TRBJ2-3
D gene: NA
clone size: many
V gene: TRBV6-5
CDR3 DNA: TGTGCCAGCAGAGATACCTATACGCAGTATTTT
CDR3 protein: CASRDTYTQYF

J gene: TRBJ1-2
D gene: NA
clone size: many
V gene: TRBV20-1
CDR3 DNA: TGCAGTGCTAGAGATACGCGGATCGGGTATGGCTACACCTTC
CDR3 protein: CSARDTRIGYGYTF

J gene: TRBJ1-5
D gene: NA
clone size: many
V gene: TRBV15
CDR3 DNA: TGTGCCACCAGCAGATTCAATCAGCCCCAGCATTTT
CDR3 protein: CATSRFNQPQHF

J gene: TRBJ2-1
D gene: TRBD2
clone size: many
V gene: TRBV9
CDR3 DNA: TGTGCCAGCACTGAGCGGGATACTGAAGAGCAGTTCTTC
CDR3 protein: CASTERDTEEQFF

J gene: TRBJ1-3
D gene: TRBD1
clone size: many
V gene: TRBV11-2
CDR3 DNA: TGTGCCAGCAGTTTTCACAGGGGAGAAGACACCATATATTTT
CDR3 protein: CASSFHRGEDTIYF

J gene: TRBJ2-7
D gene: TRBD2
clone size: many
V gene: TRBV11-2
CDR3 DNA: TGTGCCAGCAGCACAAGACTAGCGGGATTGGAGCAGTACTTC
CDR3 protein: CASSTRLAGLEQYF

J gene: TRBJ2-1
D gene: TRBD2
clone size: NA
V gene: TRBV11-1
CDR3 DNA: TGTGCCAGCAGCTCTCTCGGGACTAGCGGGAGGAGTAATGGGCAGTTCTTC
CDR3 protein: CASSSLGTSGRSNGQFF

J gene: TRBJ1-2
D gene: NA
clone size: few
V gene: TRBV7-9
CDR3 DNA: TGTGCCAGCAGACTTAGTGGGAAAAACTATGGCTACACCTTC
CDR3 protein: CASRLSGKNYGYTF

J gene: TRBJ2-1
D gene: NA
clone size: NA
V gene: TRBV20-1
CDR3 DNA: TGCAGTGCTCAGGCCGAACAAAACCGGGGGCCTAAGGGCTCCTACAATGAGCAGTTCTTC
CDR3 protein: CSAQAEQNRGPKGSYNEQFF

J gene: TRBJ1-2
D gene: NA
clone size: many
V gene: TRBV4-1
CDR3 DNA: TGCGCCAGCAGCCAAGATCTGGTGCGTTGGGATGGCTACACCTTC
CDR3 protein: CASSQDLVRWDGYTF

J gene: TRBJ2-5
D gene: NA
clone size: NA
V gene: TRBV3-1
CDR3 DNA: TGTGCCAGCAGCCAAGAGGGCCCTGTTATAGAGACCCAGTACTTC
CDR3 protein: CASSQEGPVIETQYF

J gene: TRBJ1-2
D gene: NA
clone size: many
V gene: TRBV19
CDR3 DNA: TGTGCCAGTAGTATCCCTATCAGTCACTATGGCTACACCTTC
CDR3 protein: CASSIPISHYGYTF

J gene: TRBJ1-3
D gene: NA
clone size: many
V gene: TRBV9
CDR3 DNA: TGTGCCAGCAGTGCGGACAGTTATCCAAACACCATATATTTT
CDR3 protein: CASSADSYPNTIYF

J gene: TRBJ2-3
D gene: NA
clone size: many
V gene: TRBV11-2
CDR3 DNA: TGTGCCAGCAGCTCCGAGTTGCCCCGCCCAGATACGCAGTATTTT
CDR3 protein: CASSSELPRPDTQYF

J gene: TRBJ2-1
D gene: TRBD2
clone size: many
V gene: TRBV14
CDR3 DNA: TGTGCCAGCAGCCAAAGTAGCGGGAGTAATGAGCAGTTCTTC
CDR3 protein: CASSQSSGSNEQFF

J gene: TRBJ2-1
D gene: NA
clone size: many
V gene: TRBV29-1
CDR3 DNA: TGCAGCGGACGTCCGGGGCCCAATGAGCAGTTCTTC
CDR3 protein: CSGRPGPNEQFF

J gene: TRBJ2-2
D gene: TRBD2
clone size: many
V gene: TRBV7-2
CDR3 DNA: TGTGCCAGCAATCAGCGGGGGCCGGCCGGGGAGCTGTTTTTT
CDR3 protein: CASNQRGPAGELFF

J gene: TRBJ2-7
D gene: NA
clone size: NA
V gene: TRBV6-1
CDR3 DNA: TGTGCCAGCAGGTTCTACGAGCAGTACTTC
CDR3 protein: CASRFYEQYF

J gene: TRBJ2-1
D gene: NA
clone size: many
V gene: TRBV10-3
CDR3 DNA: TGTGCCATCAGTGAGTCGAGAGACCCGTCCAATGAGCAGTTCTTC
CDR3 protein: CAISESRDPSNEQFF

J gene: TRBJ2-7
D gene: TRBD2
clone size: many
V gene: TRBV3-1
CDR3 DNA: TGTGCCAGCAGCCAAGTGAGTAGCGGGAGAGCACGCGAGCAGTACTTC
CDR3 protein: CASSQVSSGRAREQYF

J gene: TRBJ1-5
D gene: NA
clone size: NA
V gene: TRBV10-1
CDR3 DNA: TGCGCCAGCAGTGAGTCGCGCGGGGATCAGCCCCAGCATTTT
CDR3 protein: CASSESRGDQPQHF

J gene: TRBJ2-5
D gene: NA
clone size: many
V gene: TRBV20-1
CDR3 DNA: TGCAGTGCAAACAGGCTTTTAGAGACCCAGTACTTC
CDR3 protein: CSANRLLETQYF

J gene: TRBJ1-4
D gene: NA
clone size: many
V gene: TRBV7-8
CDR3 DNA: TGTGCCAGCAGCCGGGGGGGGTTGGGCGAAAAACTGTTTTTT
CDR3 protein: CASSRGGLGEKLFF

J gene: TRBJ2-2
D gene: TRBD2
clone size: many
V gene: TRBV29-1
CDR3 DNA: TGCAGCGTTGAAGTTAAGAGAGAGCGGGAGATCGCCGGGGAGCTGTTTTTT
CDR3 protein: CSVEVKREREIAGELFF

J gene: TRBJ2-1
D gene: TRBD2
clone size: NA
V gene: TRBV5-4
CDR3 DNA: TGTGCCAGCAGCCCTACTAGCGGACCAGGACACAATGAGCAGTTCTTC
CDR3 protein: CASSPTSGPGHNEQFF

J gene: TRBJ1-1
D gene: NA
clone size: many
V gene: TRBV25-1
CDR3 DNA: TGTGCCAGCAGAGGGGGTTTGGGAACTGAAGCTTTCTTT
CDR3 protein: CASRGGLGTEAFF

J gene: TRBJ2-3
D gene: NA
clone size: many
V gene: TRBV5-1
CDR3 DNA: TGCGCCAGCAGCTCCCTCCAGACCACAGATACGCAGTATTTT
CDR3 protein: CASSSLQTTDTQYF

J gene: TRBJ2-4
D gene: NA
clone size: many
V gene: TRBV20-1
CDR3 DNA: TGCAGTGCTAGAGACATGACCAAAAACATTCAGTACTTC
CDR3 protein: CSARDMTKNIQYF

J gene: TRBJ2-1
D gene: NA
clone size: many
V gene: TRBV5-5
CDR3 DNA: TGTGCCAGCAGCTTCCTACGGGGATCCTACAATGAGCAGTTCTTC
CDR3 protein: CASSFLRGSYNEQFF

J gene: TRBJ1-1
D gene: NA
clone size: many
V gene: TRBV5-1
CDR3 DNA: TGCGCCAGCAGCCCTGGACCGGGGAGGTTTACTGAAGCTTTCTTT
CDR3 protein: CASSPGPGRFTEAFF

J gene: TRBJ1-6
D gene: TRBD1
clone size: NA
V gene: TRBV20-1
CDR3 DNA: TGCAGTGCTAGAGGTTCCGGACAGGGGTCACCCCTCCACTTT
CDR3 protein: CSARGSGQGSPLHF

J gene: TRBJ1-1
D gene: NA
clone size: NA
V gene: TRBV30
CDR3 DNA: TGTGCCTGGAGGTTGGGCCGAAACACTGAAGCTTTCTTT
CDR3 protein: CAWRLGRNTEAFF

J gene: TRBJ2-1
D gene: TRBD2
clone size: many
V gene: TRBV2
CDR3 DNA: TGTGCCAGCAGTGAAGTTAGGATTGGACTAGCGGGAGTGAATGAGCAGTTCTTC
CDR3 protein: CASSEVRIGLAGVNEQFF

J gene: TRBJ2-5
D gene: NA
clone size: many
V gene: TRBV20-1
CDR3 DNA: TGCAGTGCTAGAGACCAGGAGAGGACCGAGACCCAGTACTTC
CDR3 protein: CSARDQERTETQYF

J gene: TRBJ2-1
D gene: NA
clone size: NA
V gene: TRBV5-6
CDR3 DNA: TGTGCCAGCAGCCAACAGGGTAGAAAGGACAATGAGCAGTTCTTC
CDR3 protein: CASSQQGRKDNEQFF

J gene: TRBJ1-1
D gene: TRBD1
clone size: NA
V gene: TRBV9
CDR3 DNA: TGTGCCAGCCGGTCGTCCGACAGGGGAGACACTGAAGCTTTCTTT
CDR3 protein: CASRSSDRGDTEAFF

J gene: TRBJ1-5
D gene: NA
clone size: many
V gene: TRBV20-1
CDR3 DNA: TGCAGTGCTATGCAAGGGCCCAATCAGCCCCAGCATTTT
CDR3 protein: CSAMQGPNQPQHF

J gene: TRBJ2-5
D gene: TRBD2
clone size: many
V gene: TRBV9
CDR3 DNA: TGTGCCAGCAGCGTAGGCCCCATCCTAGCGGGAGTCCAAGAGACCCAGTACTTC
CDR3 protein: CASSVGPILAGVQETQYF

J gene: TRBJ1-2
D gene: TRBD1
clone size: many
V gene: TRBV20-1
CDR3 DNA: TGCAGTGCTCCACAGGGGGTTAACTATGGCTACACCTTC
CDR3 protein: CSAPQGVNYGYTF

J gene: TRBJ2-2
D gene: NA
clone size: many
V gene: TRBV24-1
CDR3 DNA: TGTGCCACCAGTGACACGTGGGGGGAGCTGTTTTTT
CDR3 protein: CATSDTWGELFF

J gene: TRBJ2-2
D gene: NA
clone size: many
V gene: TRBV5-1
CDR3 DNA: TGCGCCAGCACCGACTCCTCTTTCACCGGGGAGCTGTTTTTT
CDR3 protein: CASTDSSFTGELFF

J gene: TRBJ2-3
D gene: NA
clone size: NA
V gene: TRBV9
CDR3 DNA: TGTGCCAGCAGCGTAACCCGTCCAACGGATACGCAGTATTTT
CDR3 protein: CASSVTRPTDTQYF

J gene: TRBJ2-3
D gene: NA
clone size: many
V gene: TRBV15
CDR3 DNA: TGTGCCACCAGCAGAGGAGGGGCCCTCGGTTTT
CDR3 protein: CATSRGGALGF